The 12 T cell receptor beta chains below come from one sample, sequenced in a study of cytomegalovirus exposure and HLA in healthy donors. Only in-frame clones appear in the TCRdb table, and some are missing; sequencing was by immunoSEQ multiplex PCR. This sample has 55,000 to 75,000 clones, with 90% to 97% found just once. Sequencing was carried out using PBMCs. Receptor source: a woman under 30 in good health and CMV-seronegative.

This chain joins TRBV7-9 and TRBJ1-1, with 11 positions matching TRBD1. CDR1 is SEHNR and CDR2 is FQNEAQ in the germline V gene (reference sequence). V was clipped by 1 base and J by 0 bases; unmatched bases: 7. This CDR3 spans 18 amino acids. The CDR3 sequence: CASSLGSGTGGMNTEAFF. The CDR3 DNA reads as TGTGCCAGCAGCTTAGGTTCCGGGACAGGGGGAATGAACACTGAAGCTTTCTTT.

A single count supports this clone. Here the CDR3 reads CASSPRLAGGRNEQFF. CDR3 nucleotide sequence: TGTGCCAGCAGTCCCAGACTAGCGGGGGGCCGCAATGAGCAGTTCTTC. The chain carries TRBV27 and TRBJ2-1, with TRBD2 identical over 13 bases. V shed 5 bases, J shed 6 bases, and the junction held 7 bases outside the gene matches. The CDR3 has 16 residues. The V gene's germline CDR1 is MNHEY and CDR2 SMNVEV (reference sequence).

The chain employs TRBV6-1 and TRBJ2-2; D unclear. Trimming took off 9 bases at V and 0 bases at J, with 8 bases between the two ends. The CDR3 is 13 residues long. Germline V gene lookup returns CDR1 MNHNS and CDR2 SASEGT. CDR3 sequence: CASRWSNTGELFF. For the CDR3, the DNA is TGTGCCAGTCGGTGGTCGAACACCGGGGAGCTGTTTTTT.

The V gene is TRBV14, the J gene TRBJ2-3, with D possibly being TRBD1 (5 bases). The germline CDR1 and CDR2 sequences are SGHDN and FVKESK. Deletions cut 1 base from V and 7 bases from J, with 24 bases between. The CDR3 spans 18 residues. The CDR3 spells CASSQGWHGLQGGNTQYF. For the CDR3, the DNA is TGTGCCAGCAGCCAAGGATGGCATGGGTTGCAGGGTGGAAATACGCAGTATTTT.

The chain has TRBV25-1 and TRBJ2-1; 7 bases are shared with TRBD2. Germline CDR1 MGHDK, CDR2 SYGVNS. The V gene end was trimmed by 3 bases and the J gene end by 8 bases; junction bases not matched to a gene: 7. The CDR3 extends over 14 amino acids. The CDR3 bases are TGTGCCAGCAGTGAGGGGGGGGAGGGCCATGAGCAGTTCTTC. This sequence encodes CASSEGGEGHEQFF. Variable domain in full (rest from reference TRBV25-1 and TRBJ2-1): EADIYQTPRYLVIGTGKKITLECSQTMGHDKMYWYQQDPGMELHLIHYSYGVNSTEKGDLSSESTVSRIRTEHFPLTLESARPSHTSQYLCASSEGGEGHEQFFGPGTRLTVL.

The chain links TRBV18 to TRBJ2-3; 11 bases are shared with TRBD2. The CDR3 has 16 amino acids. Germline CDR1 KGHSH, CDR2 LQKENI. The J segment lost 0 bases and the V segment lost 3 bases, leaving 2 bases of the junction unmatched. CDR3 bases: TGTGCCAGCTCACCTCTAGCGGGGGGTAGCACAGATACGCAGTATTTT. This encodes CASSPLAGGSTDTQYF.

The rearrangement links TRBV5-1 to TRBJ2-2, with 8 bases identical to TRBD1. Germline-derived CDR1 and CDR2 are SGHRS and YFSETQ. The CDR3 has 15 residues. J was trimmed by 4 bases and V by 6 bases; bases with no gene match: 8. The CDR3 protein is CASNPPDRATGELFF. The DNA for the CDR3 is TGCGCCAGCAACCCCCCGGACAGGGCCACCGGGGAGCTGTTTTTT.

The rearrangement uses TRBV5-6 and TRBJ2-7; the D gene is possibly TRBD1 (5 bases). CDR1 and CDR2 from the germline V gene are SGHDT and YYEEEE. The CDR3 covers 15 residues. Between the trimmed V and J ends, which lost 4 bases and 5 bases, there was a span of 19 bases. The CDR3 DNA reads as TGTGCCAGCAGCCCAAAGGGTCAGGGTGCCAACGAGCAGTACTTC. Its protein is CASSPKGQGANEQYF. Variable domain in full (rest from reference TRBV5-6 and TRBJ2-7): DAGVTQSPTHLIKTRGQQVTLRCSPKSGHDTVSWYQQALGQGPQFIFQYYEEEERQRGNFPDRFSGHQFPNYSSELNVNALLLGDSALYLCASSPKGQGANEQYFGPGTRLTVT.

This sequence joins TRBV5-4 and TRBJ1-2, with 7 bases lining up with TRBD1. Trimming removed 2 bases from V and 2 bases from J; junction bases left unmatched: 0. Germline V gives CDR1 SGHNT, CDR2 YYREEE (reference sequence). The CDR3 has 13 residues. The CDR3 sequence: CASSLGGNYGYTF. The DNA for the CDR3 is TGTGCCAGCAGCTTAGGGGGCAACTATGGCTACACCTTC.

The rearrangement joins TRBV7-9 to TRBJ2-6, with TRBD1 matching 8 bases. The CDR3 is 17 residues long. V shed 5 bases, J shed 1 base, and the junction held 7 bases outside the gene matches. Germline CDR1 reads SEHNR; CDR2 reads FQNEAQ (reference sequence). The CDR3 DNA is TGTGCCAGCAGCGCGACAGGGGTACCTTCTGGGGCCAACGTCCTGACTTTC. Translated: CASSATGVPSGANVLTF.

V gene TRBV2 combines with J gene TRBJ2-5; possibly TRBD1 for D (6 bases). This CDR3 is 10 amino acids long. Looked up from germline, CDR1 is SNHLY and CDR2 is FYNNEI. The CDR3, as DNA: TGTTCGGACAGCCAAGAGACCCAGTACTTC. This gives the protein CSDSQETQYF.

V is TRBV28 and J is TRBJ1-2; D may be TRBD1 (5 bases). This CDR3 has 13 amino acids. Deletions cut 6 bases from V and 10 bases from J, with 18 bases between. Germline V gene sequence: CDR1 MDHEN, CDR2 SYDVKM. The CDR3: CASSTGGQGSYTF. CDR3 in DNA: TGTGCCAGCAGCACTGGTGGGCAGGGATCCTACACCTTC.